These T cell receptor beta chains were read from a single sample in a study of regulatory T cells in long-lasting Graves disease. TCRdb ran MiXCR on the multiplex PCR reads and lists one entry per CDR3 protein. The profile shows 310,000 or so distinct CDR3 sequences, about 19% of them singletons. Sequencing used peripheral blood mononuclear cells (PBMCs), obtained when the disease was refractory, from a patient treated with antithyroid drugs. These receptors were obtained from a female donor with Graves disease. Each CDR3 is given with its conserved first and last residue. A D gene is named only where the DNA matches it firmly. Size is stated for part of the rows, as once, few or many counts, or as a class when the clone is expanded.

j_call d_call cdr3_length clone_size v_call cdr3_aa cdr3_nt
TRBJ2-5 - 14 - TRBV18 CASSPGTAKETQYF TGTGCCAGCTCCCCCGGGACGGCGAAAGAGACCCAGTACTTC
TRBJ1-3 TRBD1 16 few TRBV7-2 CASTPRRTGAGNTIYF TGTGCCAGCACCCCCCGGCGGACAGGCGCTGGAAACACCATATATTTT
TRBJ2-3 TRBD2 15 - TRBV6-5 CASSYRLADTDTQYF TGTGCCAGCAGTTACAGACTAGCGGACACAGATACGCAGTATTTT
TRBJ1-2 - 14 many TRBV13 CASSLGVTNYGYTF TGTGCCAGCAGCTTAGGAGTTACTAACTATGGCTACACCTTC
TRBJ2-4 TRBD2 14 many TRBV28 CATKTIAGAHIQYF TGTGCCACCAAAACCATAGCGGGAGCACACATTCAGTACTTC
TRBJ1-6 - 13 - TRBV20-1 CSASGDTNSPLHF TGCAGTGCTAGTGGGGACACTAATTCACCCCTCCACTTT
TRBJ2-7 - 13 many TRBV13 CASSLEGHYEQYF TGTGCCAGCAGCTTAGAGGGTCACTACGAGCAGTACTTC
TRBJ1-2 - 14 few TRBV7-9 CASSLRPGNYGYTF TGTGCCAGCAGCTTACGGCCGGGTAACTATGGCTACACCTTC
TRBJ2-7 - 13 many TRBV30 CAWSWPGSYEQYF TGTGCCTGGAGTTGGCCAGGGTCCTACGAGCAGTACTTC
TRBJ2-7 - 14 few TRBV29-1 CSVSTGGSSYEQYF TGCAGCGTGTCCACTGGCGGGTCCTCCTACGAGCAGTACTTC
TRBJ2-3 TRBD2 18 many TRBV5-1 CASSLSTGTSVLADTQYF TGCGCCAGCAGCTTGTCGACCGGGACTAGCGTATTGGCAGATACGCAGTATTTT
TRBJ1-1 TRBD1 14 - TRBV6-4 CASSGQGARTEASF TGTGCCAGCAGCGGACAGGGGGCGCGCACTGAAGCTTCCTTT
TRBJ2-7 TRBD1 14 many TRBV6-1 CASSLTGVTYEQYF TGTGCCAGCAGTCTGACAGGGGTCACCTACGAGCAGTACTTC
TRBJ1-1 TRBD1 19 few TRBV19 CASSKGTGTGGVRRTEAFF TGTGCCAGTAGTAAGGGGACTGGGACAGGGGGCGTCCGGCGGACTGAAGCTTTCTTT
TRBJ1-4 TRBD1 15 many TRBV28 CASSTRQGAGEKLFF TGTGCCAGCAGTACCCGACAGGGGGCGGGTGAAAAACTGTTTTTT
TRBJ1-1 - 15 many TRBV7-2 CASSLLGGRWTEAFF TGTGCCAGCAGCTTATTAGGGGGTAGGTGGACTGAAGCTTTCTTT
TRBJ2-5 - 12 many TRBV28 CASCGERVTQYF TGTGCCAGCTGTGGGGAGAGGGTGACCCAGTACTTC
TRBJ2-3 - 14 - TRBV20-1 CSAKTNPSTDTQYF TGCAGTGCTAAGACTAACCCTAGCACAGATACGCAGTATTTT
TRBJ1-2 TRBD1 13 many TRBV27 CASSLRDSYGYTF TGTGCCAGCAGTTTGAGGGACAGCTATGGCTACACCTTC
TRBJ2-6 - 14 - TRBV2 CASSTDGWANVPTF TGTGCCAGCAGTACGGACGGGTGGGCCAACGTCCCGACTTTC
TRBJ2-7 - 13 - TRBV7-9 CASSLNSGNEQYF TGTGCCAGCAGCTTAAATTCCGGGAATGAGCAGTACTTC
TRBJ1-2 - 14 many TRBV7-8 CASSGQQATWGYTF TGTGCCAGCAGCGGACAACAGGCAACTTGGGGCTACACCTTC
TRBJ1-3 TRBD1 15 few TRBV7-2 CASSFKTGGGNTIYF TGTGCCAGCAGCTTTAAAACAGGGGGTGGAAACACCATATATTTT
TRBJ1-2 TRBD1 16 many TRBV15 CATSRDRGGAGYGYTF TGTGCCACCAGCAGAGACCGAGGGGGCGCTGGCTATGGCTACACCTTC
TRBJ1-2 TRBD1 16 - TRBV7-2 CASSPGQGKGNYGYTF TGTGCCAGCAGCCCGGGACAGGGAAAGGGGAACTATGGCTACACCTTC
TRBJ1-2 TRBD1 13 many TRBV6-1 CASTRDRVGGYTF TGTGCCAGCACCCGGGACAGGGTAGGGGGCTACACCTTC
TRBJ2-7 TRBD1 16 - TRBV18 CASSPGTGGLSYEQYF TGTGCCAGCTCACCAGGGACAGGGGGCCTCTCCTACGAGCAGTACTTC
TRBJ2-5 - 15 few TRBV6-1 CASSRRGRGAETQYF TGTGCCAGCAGCCGTCGCGGCAGGGGGGCAGAGACCCAGTACTTC
TRBJ2-7 - 15 many TRBV28 CASTPSSPASYEQYF TGTGCCAGCACCCCCAGCAGCCCCGCGTCCTACGAGCAGTACTTC
TRBJ2-4 - 16 many TRBV15 CATSTSRRGTKNIQYF TGTGCCACCAGCACCAGTCGGCGAGGTACCAAAAACATTCAGTACTTC
TRBJ2-7 - 16 many TRBV11-2 CASRSYTGAPSYEQYF TGTGCCAGCAGATCTTATACGGGTGCTCCCTCCTACGAGCAGTACTTC
TRBJ1-3 - 14 - TRBV11-3 CASSGDNSGNTIYF TGTGCCAGCAGCGGGGACAACTCTGGAAACACCATATATTTT
TRBJ2-2 - 15 once TRBV6-1 CASSEGDRLTGELFF TGTGCCAGCAGTGAAGGGGACCGACTCACCGGGGAGCTGTTTTTT
TRBJ1-5 TRBD1 17 - TRBV11-2 CASSPSPRTGLRQPQHF TGTGCCAGCAGCCCCTCCCCTAGGACAGGTCTGAGGCAGCCCCAGCATTTT
TRBJ2-7 TRBD1 14 many TRBV29-1 CSVAPTGAGYEQYF TGCAGCGTTGCACCCACAGGGGCTGGCTACGAGCAGTACTTC
TRBJ1-2 - 14 many TRBV9 CASSDTGTVYGYTF TGTGCCAGCAGCGACACCGGGACTGTGTATGGCTACACCTTC
TRBJ2-5 - 13 many TRBV15 CATSPRFQETQYF TGTGCCACCTCCCCTAGGTTCCAAGAGACCCAGTACTTC
TRBJ2-5 - 14 - TRBV3-1 CASSQGAGGETQYF TGTGCCAGCAGCCAAGGGGCTGGGGGAGAGACCCAGTACTTC
TRBJ1-6 - 18 many TRBV28 CASSTSTGTRNRNSPLHF TGTGCCAGCAGTACCTCGACCGGGACACGAAATAGGAATTCACCCCTCCACTTT
TRBJ2-7 TRBD1 16 many TRBV28 CASRSPGQGASYEQYF TGTGCCAGCAGATCACCGGGACAGGGGGCTTCCTACGAGCAGTACTTC
TRBJ1-2 - 13 many TRBV4-2 CASSQDLAHSYTF TGTGCCAGCAGCCAAGATTTGGCGCACAGCTACACCTTC